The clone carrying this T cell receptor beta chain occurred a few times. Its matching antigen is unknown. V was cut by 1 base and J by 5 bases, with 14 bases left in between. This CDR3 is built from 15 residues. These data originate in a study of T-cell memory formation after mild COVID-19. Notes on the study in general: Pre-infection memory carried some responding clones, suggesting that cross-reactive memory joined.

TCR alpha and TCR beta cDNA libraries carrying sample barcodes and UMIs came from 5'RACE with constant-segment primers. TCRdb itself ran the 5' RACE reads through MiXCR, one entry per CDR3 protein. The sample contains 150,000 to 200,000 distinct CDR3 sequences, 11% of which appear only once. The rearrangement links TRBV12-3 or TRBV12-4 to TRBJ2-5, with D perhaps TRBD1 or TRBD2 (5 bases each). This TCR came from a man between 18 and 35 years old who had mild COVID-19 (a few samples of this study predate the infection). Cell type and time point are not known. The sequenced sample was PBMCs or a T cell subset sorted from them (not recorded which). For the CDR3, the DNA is TGTGCCAGCAGTTTAGGTGCAGGGCGGAGGGAGACCCAGTACTTC. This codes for CASSLGAGRRETQYF.